This TCR beta chain derives from a study of technical replicates of blood from a handful of donors. V shed 1 base and J shed 5 bases, with 5 bases lying between them. The CDR3 loop spans 13 amino acids. Germline-derived CDR1 and CDR2 are LGHNA and YNFKEQ. Repertoires were generated with immunoSEQ multiplex PCR, while TCRdb's copy carries only in-frame clones and drops some. The data hold about 100,000 clones, with roughly 96% observed a single time. This TCR was recovered from a human donor in good health. The chain is built from TRBV4-2 and TRBJ2-2; D gene ambiguous. The sample taken for sequencing was T cells isolated from PBMCs. The CDR3 nucleotides are TGTGCCAGCAGCCAAGTCCCGACCGGGGAGCTGTTTTTT. Protein product: CASSQVPTGELFF.